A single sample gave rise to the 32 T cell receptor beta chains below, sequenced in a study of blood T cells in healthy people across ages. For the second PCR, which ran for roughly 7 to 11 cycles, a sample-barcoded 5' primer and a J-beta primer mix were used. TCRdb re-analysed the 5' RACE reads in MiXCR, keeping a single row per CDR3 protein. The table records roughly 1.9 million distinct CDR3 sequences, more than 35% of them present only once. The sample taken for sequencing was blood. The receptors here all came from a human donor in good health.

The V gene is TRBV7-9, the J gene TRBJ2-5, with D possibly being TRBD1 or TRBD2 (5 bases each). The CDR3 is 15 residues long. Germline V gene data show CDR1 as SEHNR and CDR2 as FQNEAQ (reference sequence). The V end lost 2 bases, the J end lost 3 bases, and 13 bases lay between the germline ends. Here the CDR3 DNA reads TGTGCCAGCAGCTTAAGTTGGGACGCTAAAGAGACCCAGTACTTC. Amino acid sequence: CASSLSWDAKETQYF.

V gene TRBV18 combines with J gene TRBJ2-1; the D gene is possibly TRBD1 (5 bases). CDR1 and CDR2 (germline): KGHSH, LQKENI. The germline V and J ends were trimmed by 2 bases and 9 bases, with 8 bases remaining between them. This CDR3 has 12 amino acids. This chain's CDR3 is CASSPIQGEQFF. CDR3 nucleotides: TGTGCCAGCTCACCAATCCAGGGTGAGCAGTTCTTC. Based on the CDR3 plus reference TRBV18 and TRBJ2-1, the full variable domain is NAGVMQNPRHLVRRRGQEARLRCSPMKGHSHVYWYRQLPEEGLKFMVYLQKENIIDESGMPKERFSAEFPKEGPSILRIQQVVRGDSAAYFCASSPIQGEQFFGPGTRLTVL.

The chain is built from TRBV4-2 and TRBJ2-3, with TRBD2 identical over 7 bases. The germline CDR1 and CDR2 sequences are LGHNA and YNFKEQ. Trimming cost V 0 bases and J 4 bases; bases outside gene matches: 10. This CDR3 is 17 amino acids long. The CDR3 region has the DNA TGTGCCAGCAGCCAAGATTCGAGCGGCGGGGGAGCAGATACGCAGTATTTT. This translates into CASSQDSSGGGADTQYF.

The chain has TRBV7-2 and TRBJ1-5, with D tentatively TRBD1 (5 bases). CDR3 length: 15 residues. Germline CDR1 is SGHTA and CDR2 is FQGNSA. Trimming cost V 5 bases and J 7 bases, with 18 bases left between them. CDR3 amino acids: CASSPSFGGRQPQHF. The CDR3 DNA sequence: TGTGCCAGCAGCCCTAGTTTCGGGGGGAGACAGCCCCAGCATTTT.

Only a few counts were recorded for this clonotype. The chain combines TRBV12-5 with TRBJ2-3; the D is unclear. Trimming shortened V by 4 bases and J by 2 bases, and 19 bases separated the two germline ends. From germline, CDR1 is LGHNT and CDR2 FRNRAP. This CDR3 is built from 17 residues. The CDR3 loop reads CASGSSFNTYPTDTQYF. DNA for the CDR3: TGTGCTAGTGGTTCCTCATTTAACACCTACCCCACAGATACGCAGTATTTT.

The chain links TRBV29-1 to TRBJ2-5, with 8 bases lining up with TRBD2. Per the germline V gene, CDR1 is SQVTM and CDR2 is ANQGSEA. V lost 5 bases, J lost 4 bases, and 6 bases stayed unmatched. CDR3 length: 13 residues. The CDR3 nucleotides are TGCAGCGTTCAGACGGGGGGGCCAGAGACCCAGTACTTC. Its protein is CSVQTGGPETQYF.

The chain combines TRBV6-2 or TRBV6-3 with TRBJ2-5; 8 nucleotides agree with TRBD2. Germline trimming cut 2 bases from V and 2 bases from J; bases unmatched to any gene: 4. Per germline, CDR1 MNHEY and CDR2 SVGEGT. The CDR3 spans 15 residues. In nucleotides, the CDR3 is TGTGCCAGCAGTTACAGCGGGGGACAACAAGAGACCCAGTACTTC. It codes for CASSYSGGQQETQYF.

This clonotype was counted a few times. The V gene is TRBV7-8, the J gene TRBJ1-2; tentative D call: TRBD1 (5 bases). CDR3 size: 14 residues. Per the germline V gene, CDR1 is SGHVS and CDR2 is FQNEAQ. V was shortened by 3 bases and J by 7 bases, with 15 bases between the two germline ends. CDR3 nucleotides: TGTGCCAGCAGCTTTAGACTAGGGGTTATTGGCTACACCTTC. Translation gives CASSFRLGVIGYTF.

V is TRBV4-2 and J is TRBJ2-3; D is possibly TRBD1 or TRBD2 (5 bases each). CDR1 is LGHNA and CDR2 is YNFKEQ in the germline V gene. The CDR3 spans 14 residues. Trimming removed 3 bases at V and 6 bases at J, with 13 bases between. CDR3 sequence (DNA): TGTGCCAGCAGCCATCCTGGGACGGGGGATACGCAGTATTTT. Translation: CASSHPGTGDTQYF.

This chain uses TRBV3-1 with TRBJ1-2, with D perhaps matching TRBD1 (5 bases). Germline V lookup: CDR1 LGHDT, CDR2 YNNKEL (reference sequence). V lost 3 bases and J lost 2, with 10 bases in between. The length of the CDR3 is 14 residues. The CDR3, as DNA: TGTGCCAGCAGCCACAGGGCCTTCAACTATGGCTACACCTTC. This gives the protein CASSHRAFNYGYTF.

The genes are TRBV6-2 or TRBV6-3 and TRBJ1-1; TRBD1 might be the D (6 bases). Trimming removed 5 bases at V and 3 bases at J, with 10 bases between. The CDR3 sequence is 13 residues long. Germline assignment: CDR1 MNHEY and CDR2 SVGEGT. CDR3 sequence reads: CASSIQGYTEAFF. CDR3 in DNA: TGTGCCAGCAGTATACAGGGTTACACTGAAGCTTTCTTT.

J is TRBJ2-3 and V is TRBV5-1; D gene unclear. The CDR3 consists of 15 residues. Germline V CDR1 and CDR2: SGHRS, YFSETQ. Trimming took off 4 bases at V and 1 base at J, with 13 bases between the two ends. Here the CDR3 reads CASSLSPAGTDTQYF. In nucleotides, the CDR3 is TGCGCCAGCAGCCTTTCCCCGGCGGGCACAGATACGCAGTATTTT.

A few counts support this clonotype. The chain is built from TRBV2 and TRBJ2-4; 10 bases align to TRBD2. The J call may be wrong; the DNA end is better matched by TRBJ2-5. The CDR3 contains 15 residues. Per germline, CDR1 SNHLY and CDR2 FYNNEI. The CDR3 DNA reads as TGTGCCAGCAACAAAGGACTAGCGGACGGAGAGACCCAGTACTTC. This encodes CASNKGLADGETQYF.

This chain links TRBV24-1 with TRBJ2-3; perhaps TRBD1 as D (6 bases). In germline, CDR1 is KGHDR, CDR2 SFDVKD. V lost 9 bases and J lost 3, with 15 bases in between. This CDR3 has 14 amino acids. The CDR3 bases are TGTGCCACCTCGTTAGGGCAGGGGACAGATACGCAGTATTTT. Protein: CATSLGQGTDTQYF.

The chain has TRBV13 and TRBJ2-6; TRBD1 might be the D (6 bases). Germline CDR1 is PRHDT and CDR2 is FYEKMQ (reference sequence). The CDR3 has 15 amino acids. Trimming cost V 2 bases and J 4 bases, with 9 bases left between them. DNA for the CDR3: TGTGCCAGCAGCTTATGGGGGCGCGGGGCCAACGTCCTGACTTTC. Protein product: CASSLWGRGANVLTF.

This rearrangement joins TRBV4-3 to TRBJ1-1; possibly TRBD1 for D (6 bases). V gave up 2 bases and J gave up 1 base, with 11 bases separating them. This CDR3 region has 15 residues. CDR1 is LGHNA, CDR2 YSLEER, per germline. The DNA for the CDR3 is TGCGCCAGCAGCCAACTTAAGGGGGAGAACACTGAAGCTTTCTTT. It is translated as CASSQLKGENTEAFF.

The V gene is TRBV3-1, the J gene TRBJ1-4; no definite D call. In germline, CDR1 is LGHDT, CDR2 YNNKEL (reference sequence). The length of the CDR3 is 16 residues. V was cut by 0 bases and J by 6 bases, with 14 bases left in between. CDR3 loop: CASSQDSGRKYEKLFF. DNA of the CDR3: TGTGCCAGCAGCCAAGATAGTGGTCGGAAATATGAAAAACTGTTTTTT.

CDR3 in amino acids: CASSYGQGRNYGYTF. As DNA, the CDR3 is TGTGCCAGCAGTTATGGGCAGGGACGTAACTATGGCTACACCTTC. V and J are TRBV6-5 and TRBJ1-2; tentative D call: TRBD1 (5 bases). Germline loops: CDR1 MNHEY, CDR2 SVGAGI. There are 15 residues in the CDR3. With 3 bases removed from V and 1 base from J, the gap between germline ends came to 12 bases.

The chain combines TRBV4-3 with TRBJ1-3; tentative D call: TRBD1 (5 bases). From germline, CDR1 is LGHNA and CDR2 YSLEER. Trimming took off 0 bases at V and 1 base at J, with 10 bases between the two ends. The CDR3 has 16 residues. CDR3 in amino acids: CASSQDFQGSGNTIYF. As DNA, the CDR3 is TGCGCCAGCAGCCAAGATTTCCAGGGATCTGGAAACACCATATATTTT.

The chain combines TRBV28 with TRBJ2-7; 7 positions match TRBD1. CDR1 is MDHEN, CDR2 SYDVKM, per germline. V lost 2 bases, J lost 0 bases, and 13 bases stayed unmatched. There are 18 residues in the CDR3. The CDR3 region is CASSLPRDSSLSSYEQYF. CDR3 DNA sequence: TGTGCCAGCAGTTTACCGAGGGACAGTAGCTTGAGCTCCTACGAGCAGTACTTC.

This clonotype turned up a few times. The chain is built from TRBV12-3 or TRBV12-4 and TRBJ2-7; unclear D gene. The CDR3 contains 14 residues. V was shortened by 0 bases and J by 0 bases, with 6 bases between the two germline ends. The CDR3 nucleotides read TGTGCCAGCAGTTTAGCGGGCAACTCCTACGAGCAGTACTTC. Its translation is CASSLAGNSYEQYF.

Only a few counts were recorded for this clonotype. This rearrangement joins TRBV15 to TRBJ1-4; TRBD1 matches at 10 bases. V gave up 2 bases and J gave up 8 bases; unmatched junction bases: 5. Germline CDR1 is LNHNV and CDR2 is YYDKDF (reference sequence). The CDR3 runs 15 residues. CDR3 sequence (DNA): TGTGCCACCAGCAGAAGGGACAGGGGTTCGGAAAAACTGTTTTTT. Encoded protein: CATSRRDRGSEKLFF.

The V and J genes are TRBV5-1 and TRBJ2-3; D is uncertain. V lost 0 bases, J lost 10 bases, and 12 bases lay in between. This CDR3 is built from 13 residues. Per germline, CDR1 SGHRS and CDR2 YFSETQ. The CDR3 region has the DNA TGCGCCAGCAGCTTGGCTAGGTTAGAGGCGCAGTATTTT. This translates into CASSLARLEAQYF.

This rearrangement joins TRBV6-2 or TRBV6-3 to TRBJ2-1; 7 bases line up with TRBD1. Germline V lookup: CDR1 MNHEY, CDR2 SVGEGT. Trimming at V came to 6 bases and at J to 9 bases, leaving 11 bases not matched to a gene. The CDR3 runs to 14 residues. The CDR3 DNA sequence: TGTGCCAGCAGATTAGTCTCTTCAGGGGGTGAGCAGTTCTTC. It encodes CASRLVSSGGEQFF.

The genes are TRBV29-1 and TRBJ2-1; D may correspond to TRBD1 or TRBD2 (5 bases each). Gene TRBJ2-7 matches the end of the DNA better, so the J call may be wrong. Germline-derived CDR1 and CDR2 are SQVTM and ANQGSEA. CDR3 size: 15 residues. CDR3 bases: TGCAGCGCCTATACCAAGGGGACGGGATACAATGAGCAGTACTTC. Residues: CSAYTKGTGYNEQYF.

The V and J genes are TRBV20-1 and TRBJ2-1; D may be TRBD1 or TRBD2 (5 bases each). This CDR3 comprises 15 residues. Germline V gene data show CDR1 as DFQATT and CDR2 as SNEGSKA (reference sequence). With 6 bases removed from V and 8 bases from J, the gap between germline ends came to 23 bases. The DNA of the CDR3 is TGCAGTGCCAGGAATTTTATGGGGACCGGGGATGAGCAGTTCTTC. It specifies CSARNFMGTGDEQFF.

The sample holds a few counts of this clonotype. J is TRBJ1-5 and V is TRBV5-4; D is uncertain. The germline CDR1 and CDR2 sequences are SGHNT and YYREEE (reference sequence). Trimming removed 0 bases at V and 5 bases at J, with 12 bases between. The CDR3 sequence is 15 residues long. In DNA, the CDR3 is TGTGCCAGCAGCTTGGGCCCCTTGTCAGATCAGCCCCAGCATTTT. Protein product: CASSLGPLSDQPQHF.

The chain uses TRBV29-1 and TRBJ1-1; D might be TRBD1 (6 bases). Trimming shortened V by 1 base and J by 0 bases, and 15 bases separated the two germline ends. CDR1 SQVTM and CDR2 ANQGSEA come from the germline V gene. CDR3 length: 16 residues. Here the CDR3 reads CSVEAGSYRVNTEAFF. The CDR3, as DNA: TGCAGCGTTGAAGCTGGCTCCTACAGGGTGAACACTGAAGCTTTCTTT.

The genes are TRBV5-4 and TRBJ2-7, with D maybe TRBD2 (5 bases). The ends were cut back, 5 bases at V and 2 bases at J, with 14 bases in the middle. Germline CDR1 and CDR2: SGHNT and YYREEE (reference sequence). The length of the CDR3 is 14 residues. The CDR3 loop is CASSTGVTTYEQYF. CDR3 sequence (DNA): TGTGCCAGCAGTACCGGGGTCACTACCTACGAGCAGTACTTC. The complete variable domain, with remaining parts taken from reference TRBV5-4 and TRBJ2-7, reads ETGVTQSPTHLIKTRGQQVTLRCSSQSGHNTVSWYQQALGQGPQFIFQYYREEENGRGNFPPRFSGLQFPNYSSELNVNALELDDSALYLCASSTGVTTYEQYFGPGTRLTVT.

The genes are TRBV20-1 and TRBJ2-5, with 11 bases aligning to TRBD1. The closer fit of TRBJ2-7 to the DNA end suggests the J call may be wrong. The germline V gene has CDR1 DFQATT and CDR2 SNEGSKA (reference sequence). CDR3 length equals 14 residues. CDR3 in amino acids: CSASNRDRGNEQYF. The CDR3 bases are TGCAGTGCTAGTAACCGGGACAGGGGGAACGAGCAGTACTTC.

This CDR3 reads CASSLFNLETQFF. CDR3 nucleotide sequence: TGTGCCAGCTCACTGTTTAATTTGGAGACCCAGTTCTTC. The V and J genes are TRBV18 and TRBJ2-1; no reliable D call. The germline CDR1 and CDR2 sequences are KGHSH and LQKENI. Trimming removed 4 bases at V and 13 bases at J, with 17 bases between. This CDR3 comprises 13 residues.

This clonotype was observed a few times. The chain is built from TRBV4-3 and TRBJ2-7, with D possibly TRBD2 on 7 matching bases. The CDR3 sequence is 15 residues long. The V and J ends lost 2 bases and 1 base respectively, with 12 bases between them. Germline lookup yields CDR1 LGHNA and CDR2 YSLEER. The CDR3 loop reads CASSQKRGASYEQYF. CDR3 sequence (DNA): TGCGCCAGCAGCCAAAAACGGGGGGCTTCCTACGAGCAGTACTTC.